This T cell receptor (beta chain) was identified during a study of blood T cell repertoires in COVID-19. Whole-study context: Samples came from the United States, Italy and Spain, spanning acute and convalescent COVID-19. T cells, B-cell-depleted T cells, or PBMCs supplied cDNA or gDNA.

Source study methods: Nucleated cell number was recorded as an estimate derived from reference gene primer amplification. Repertoires were generated with immunoSEQ multiplex PCR, while TCRdb's copy carries only in-frame clones and drops some. Clone size and V and J calls were adopted from that table, with D and trimming inferred from the DNA. The table has around 100,000 clones, over 75% seen once. Trimming cost V 1 base and J 3 bases, with 12 bases left between them. CDR1 is LGHNA and CDR2 is YNFKEQ in the germline V gene. The CDR3 is made up of 16 amino acids. This chain uses TRBV4-2 with TRBJ2-2; D gene uncertain. The sequencing sample was made of peripheral blood. This receptor was taken from a man aged 25 to 45 in a cohort sampled during active COVID-19. The CDR3 reads CASSQAHGEDTGELFF. CDR3 DNA sequence: TGTGCCAGCAGCCAAGCGCACGGTGAGGACACCGGGGAGCTGTTTTTT.